The TCR beta chain described here comes from a study of T cell responses to AZD1222 COVID-19 vaccine. Study-level findings and limits: Donors were mostly white British, more females; clonal diversity possibly underestimated. Just a handful of AZD1222 recipients were seropositive at baseline.

Method: immunoSEQ multiplex PCR; TCRdb's copy keeps in-frame clones and lacks some. The sample carries about 150,000 clones, 90% recorded once. As to this clone: No antigen is known for it.

Trimming shortened V by 5 bases and J by 2 bases, and 33 bases separated the two germline ends. The CDR3 has 21 amino acids. The V gene's germline CDR1 is SEHNR and CDR2 FQNEAQ (reference sequence). This material consisted of peripheral blood, taken 28 days after the second AZD1222 dose. This chain connects TRBV7-9 to TRBJ1-1; D not certain. The receptor's source is an adult who received the AZD1222 COVID-19 vaccine. Written as DNA, the CDR3 is TGTGCCAGCAGCACACTCCCGAAAGTATCCGGCCTCGACTCGAAAAACACTGAAGCTTTCTTT. Amino acids: CASSTLPKVSGLDSKNTEAFF.